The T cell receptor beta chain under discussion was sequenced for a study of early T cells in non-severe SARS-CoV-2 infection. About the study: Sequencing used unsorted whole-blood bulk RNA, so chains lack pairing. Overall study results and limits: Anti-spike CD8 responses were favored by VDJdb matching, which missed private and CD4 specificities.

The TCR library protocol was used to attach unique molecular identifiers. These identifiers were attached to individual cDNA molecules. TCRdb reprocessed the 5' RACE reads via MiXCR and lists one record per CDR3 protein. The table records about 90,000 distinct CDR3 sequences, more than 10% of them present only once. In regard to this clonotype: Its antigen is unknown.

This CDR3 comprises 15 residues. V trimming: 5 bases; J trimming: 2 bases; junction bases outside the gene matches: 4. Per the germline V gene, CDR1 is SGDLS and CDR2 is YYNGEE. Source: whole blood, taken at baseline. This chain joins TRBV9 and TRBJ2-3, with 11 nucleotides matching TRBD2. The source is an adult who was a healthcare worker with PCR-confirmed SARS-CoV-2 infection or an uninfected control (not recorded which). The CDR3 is CASRGGLAVTDTQYF. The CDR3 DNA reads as TGTGCCAGCAGAGGGGGACTAGCGGTCACAGATACGCAGTATTTT.